This T cell receptor beta chain was sequenced in a study of T cells in Graves' hyperthyroidism and ophthalmopathy (dated by TCRdb to the late 2010s). For the wider study: Peripheral blood was collected at initial diagnosis, before any treatment. To identify distinguishing TCR V-J signatures, a discovery cohort of about 100 patients was used, comprising some 45 with Graves' ophthalmopathy and around 60 with stable Graves' hyperthyroidism. Prospective prediction of ophthalmopathy was tested in an independent validation cohort consisting of roughly 19 hyperthyroidism patients and 15 or so patients who later progressed to ophthalmopathy. For training and testing, the approximately 92 patients in the discovery cohort were randomly divided in a 7:3 ratio. In addition, the study compared T-cell repertoires in thyroid tissue and in blood from over 5 Graves' hyperthyroidism patients. Following sampling, methimazole starting at 30 mg daily was given to hyperthyroidism patients, and high-dose intravenous methylprednisolone was given to ophthalmopathy patients. The paper describes TCR Vbeta CDR3 sequencing of more than 120 peripheral blood samples, made up of roughly 45 ophthalmopathy patients, around 78 hyperthyroidism patients and 17 progressor patients.

Stable Graves' hyperthyroidism was defined as the absence of progression to ophthalmopathy over 18 months of follow-up. Hyperthyroidism patients were aged 18 to 65 years and newly diagnosed, with disease duration of less than 2 months. Exclusion was applied to patients with uncontrolled infections, other autoimmune diseases, pregnancy or lactation. Clinical symptoms, serum thyroxine and TRAb, thyroid ultrasound, and orbital computed tomography formed the basis for the diagnoses. PBMCs were separated from roughly 10 ml of fresh peripheral blood using Ficoll-Paque density gradient centrifugation. Total RNA was extracted with Trizol reagent, and quality was checked on an Agilent 2100 Bioanalyzer. The TCR beta CDR3 regions were amplified from the RNA transcripts. A first-round RT-PCR of the TCR CDR3 used the HTBI primer set with the Qiagen OneStep RT-PCR kit. Libraries were constructed in a second round of multiplex PCR, after which size selection and purification were performed. Paired-end sequencing of the libraries was performed with 100 bp reads on an Illumina HiSeq2000. Turning to the authors' computational methods: SOAPnuke was used to process the raw data, with reads discarded if the reads contained adapters or uncalled bases, had a mean Phred below 15, or lacked an exact constant-primer or identifier match. High-quality paired reads were merged with COPE v1.2.5, and unique nucleotide sequences were defined as clonotypes. MiTCR v1.1 was used to align clonotypes to the IMGT TRBV, TRBD and TRBJ reference segments. The analysis was restricted to V-J combinations with a frequency above 0.0001, which together covered 99.2% of the repertoires. A TCS score was defined as the ratio of F50 (clonal expansion) to E x V (chaos), with BLOSUM62-based TCRdist applied between CDR3 peptides within each V-J. Welch's t-statistics and random forest reduced 500 to 550 V-J features to around 14, which were used in a naive Bayes classifier (R e1071). The raw public reads went through TCRdb reprocessing: fastp at Q25, MiXCR clone calling, in-frame beta chains kept. Rows with a matching CDR3 protein are joined into one entry that keeps the most common DNA and genes. TCRdb, not the authors, supplied the V and J calls. This sample comprises around 340,000 distinct CDR3 sequences, roughly 17% of them detected only once. The top ten hold roughly a third of the sample.

The full study reports these points: Ophthalmopathy was separated from stable hyperthyroidism by a 13 V-J signature model, with around 90% sensitivity and roughly 81% specificity obtained in cross-validation and 80%/75% obtained in testing. Most expanded thyroid clonotypes (frequency above 0.001) were also found in blood, which suggests that blood repertoires may mirror thyroid immune responses. No statistical method was used to fix the sample size in advance, and group allocation was not hidden from the investigators. In validation, the model predicted progression to ophthalmopathy a median of roughly 6.5 months before onset, with about 67% sensitivity and almost 75% specificity.

Note on this clonotype: It lacks a known antigen. No quality values exist for individual bases; no much larger clone is one base distant.

Trimming removed 4 bases from V and 3 bases from J, leaving 13 bases between the germline ends. As encoded in the germline V gene, CDR1 is SGHRS while CDR2 is YFSETQ. Taken from cysteine to phenylalanine, the CDR3 has 14 residues. Solely the CDR3 DNA is kept, with 42 bases framed from the first base. Input material: blood. The chain is assembled from TRBV5-1 and TRBJ1-1; the D gene identity is not certain. The sequence derives from a man aged 25 to 40 with Graves' hyperthyroidism. The CDR3 region: CASSPTPADTEAFF. The nucleotide sequence reads as follows: TGCGCCAGCAGCCCCACGCCGGCGGACACTGAAGCTTTCTTT. The full variable domain, completed from the reference TRBV5-1 and TRBJ1-1 proteins outside the CDR3, reads KAGVTQTPRYLIKTRGQQVTLSCSPISGHRSVSWYQQTPGQGLQFLFEYFSETQRNKGNFPGRFSGRQFSNSRSEMNVSTLELGDSALYLCASSPTPADTEAFFGQGTRLTVV.